This T cell receptor (beta chain) was profiled in a study of cytomegalovirus exposure and HLA in healthy donors. Study information: Of over 350 genotyped donors, roughly 81% grouped in the Caucasian-associated ancestry cluster. Notes on the study in general: A later analysis by the authors found several of the most significant clusters apparently linked to common viral pathogens.

Comment on this clone: Its antigen remains unidentified.

Primers for the PCR totalled 60 Vbeta and 13 Jbeta. TCRdb keeps only in-frame clones here, not all; method: immunoSEQ multiplex PCR. The sample lists under 150,000 clones, approximately 85% occurring once. This sequence was found in a boy aged 10-17 years in good health and CMV-seronegative. Sequencing input: PBMCs.

The DNA for the CDR3 is TGTGCCAGCAGCTTGGCAGGTTCCTACAATGAGCAGTTCTTC. Its protein is CASSLAGSYNEQFF. The chain recombines TRBV5-4 with TRBJ2-1, with unresolved D. V was trimmed by 0 bases and J by 1 base, leaving 5 bases between them. CDR1 is SGHNT, CDR2 YYREEE, per germline (reference sequence). The length of the CDR3 is 14 residues.